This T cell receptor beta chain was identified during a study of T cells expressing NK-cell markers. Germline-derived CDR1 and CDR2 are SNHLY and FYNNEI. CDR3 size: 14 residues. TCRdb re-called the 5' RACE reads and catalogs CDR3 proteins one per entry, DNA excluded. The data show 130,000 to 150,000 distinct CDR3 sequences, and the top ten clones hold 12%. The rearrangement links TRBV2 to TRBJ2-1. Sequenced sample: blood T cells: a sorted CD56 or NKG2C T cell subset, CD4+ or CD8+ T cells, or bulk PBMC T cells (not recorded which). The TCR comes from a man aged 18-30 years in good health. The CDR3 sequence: CASSEAQMGNEQFF. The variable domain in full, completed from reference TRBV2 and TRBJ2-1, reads EPEVTQTPSHQVTQMGQEVILRCVPISNHLYFYWYRQILGQKVEFLVSFYNNEISEKSEIFDDQFSVERPDGSNFTLKIRSTKLEDSAMYFCASSEAQMGNEQFFGPGTRLTVL.